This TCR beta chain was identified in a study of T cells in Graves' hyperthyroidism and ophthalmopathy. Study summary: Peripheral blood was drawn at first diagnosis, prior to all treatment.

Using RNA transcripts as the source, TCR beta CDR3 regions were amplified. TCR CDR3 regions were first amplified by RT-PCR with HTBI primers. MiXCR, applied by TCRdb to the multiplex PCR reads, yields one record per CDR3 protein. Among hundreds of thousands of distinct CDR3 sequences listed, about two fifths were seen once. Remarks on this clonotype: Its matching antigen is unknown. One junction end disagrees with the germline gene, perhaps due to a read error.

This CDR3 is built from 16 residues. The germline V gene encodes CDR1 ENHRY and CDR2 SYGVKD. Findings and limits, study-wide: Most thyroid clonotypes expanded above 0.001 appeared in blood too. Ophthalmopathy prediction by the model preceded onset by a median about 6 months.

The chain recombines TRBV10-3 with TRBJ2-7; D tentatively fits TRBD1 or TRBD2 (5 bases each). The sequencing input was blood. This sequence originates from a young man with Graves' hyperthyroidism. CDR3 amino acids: CASSDPGPSISYEQYF. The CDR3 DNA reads TGTGCCAGCAGTGACCCGGGACCTTCCATCTCCTACGAGCAGTACTTC.